The 14 T cell receptor beta chains reported below all come from one sample, sequenced in a study of T cell responses to AZD1222 COVID-19 vaccine. Profiling relied on immunoSEQ multiplex PCR, and the TCRdb table lists in-frame clones only, not all of them. The top ten hold about 8% of the sample, which has about 74,000 clones, roughly 90% seen once. This material consisted of peripheral blood, taken 28 days after the second AZD1222 dose. The receptors were gathered from an adult who received the AZD1222 COVID-19 vaccine.

The chain carries TRBV19 and TRBJ2-7; D tentatively reads TRBD1 or TRBD2 (5 bases each). The CDR3 has 14 residues. Trimming removed 10 bases at V and 2 bases at J, with 18 bases between. Germline lookup yields CDR1 LNHDA and CDR2 SQIVND (reference sequence). The CDR3 DNA is TGTGCCACTCACCGGGACGGAGCTCCCTACGAGCAGTACTTC. It codes for CATHRDGAPYEQYF.

The chain recombines TRBV10-1 with TRBJ2-1; TRBD2 matches at 12 bases. The CDR3 length is 13 residues. Germline assignment: CDR1 WNHNN and CDR2 SYGVQD (reference sequence). Unmatched junction bases numbered 0, after V lost 4 bases and J lost 8 bases. The CDR3 DNA sequence: TGCGCCAGCAGTGCTAGCGGGAGGGATGAGCAGTTCTTC. It encodes CASSASGRDEQFF.

The V call is TRBV5-1, the J call TRBJ2-7, with D unresolved. Germline lookup yields CDR1 SGHRS and CDR2 YFSETQ. Trimming cost V 4 bases and J 7 bases, with 9 bases left between them. The CDR3 is 11 amino acids. CDR3 bases: TGCGCCAGCAGCGATCTGGGGGAGCAGTACTTC. Protein sequence: CASSDLGEQYF.

The chain recombines TRBV2 with TRBJ2-2; 8 bases align to TRBD2. The CDR3 runs to 14 residues. Per the germline V gene, CDR1 is SNHLY and CDR2 is FYNNEI. J was trimmed by 3 bases and V by 8 bases; bases with no gene match: 5. CDR3: CASALAGDTGELFF. Here the CDR3 DNA reads TGTGCCAGCGCTCTAGCGGGTGACACCGGGGAGCTGTTTTTT.

V gene TRBV3-1 (or the pseudogene TRBV3-2) combines with J gene TRBJ2-7, with 10 bases that match TRBD1. V gave up 6 bases and J gave up 1 base; unmatched junction bases: 6. This CDR3 region has 15 residues. The germline V gene has CDR1 LGHDT and CDR2 YNNKEL (reference sequence). For the CDR3, the DNA is TGTGCCAGCAGGCGCGGGACAGGGGCTTCCTACGAGCAGTACTTC. Amino acid sequence: CASRRGTGASYEQYF.

The CDR3 reads CASSPPGHLHF. The DNA for the CDR3 is TGTGCCAGCAGTCCTCCGGGGCACCTCCACTTT. V is TRBV6-6 and J is TRBJ1-6, with D possibly matching TRBD1 (5 bases). V lost 5 bases, J lost 15 bases, and 11 bases lay in between. This CDR3 has 11 residues. CDR1 is MNHNY and CDR2 is SVGAGI in the germline V gene (reference sequence).

The chain couples TRBV6-5 to TRBJ2-7; D may be TRBD1 (6 bases). The CDR3 length is 15 residues. V lost 6 bases and J lost 0, with 15 bases in between. The germline gives CDR1 MNHEY, CDR2 SVGAGI. CDR3 residues: CASSPPDSRSYEQYF. The CDR3 DNA sequence: TGTGCCAGCAGCCCCCCGGACAGCCGCTCCTACGAGCAGTACTTC.

This clone was observed once. The gene calls are TRBV9 and TRBJ2-6; D is unclear. This CDR3 comprises 16 residues. V shed 5 bases and J shed 0 bases, with 12 bases lying between them. Germline V gene sequence: CDR1 SGDLS, CDR2 YYNGEE. The CDR3 bases are TGTGCCAGCAGAAGTAGTGGAGTCTCTGGGGCCAACGTCCTGACTTTC. Amino acids: CASRSSGVSGANVLTF.

The chain carries TRBV6-5 and TRBJ2-2; D remains unclear. The CDR3 spans 15 residues. V was trimmed by 0 bases and J by 2 bases, leaving 7 bases between them. Germline V lookup: CDR1 MNHEY, CDR2 SVGAGI. The chain's CDR3 is CASSYSFSNTGELFF. The CDR3 region has the DNA TGTGCCAGCAGTTACTCTTTCTCCAACACCGGGGAGCTGTTTTTT.

The chain links TRBV5-8 to TRBJ2-1; TRBD2 matches 13 bases. CDR3 length: 15 amino acids. Germline V gene sequence: CDR1 SGHTS, CDR2 YDEGEE. Trimming cost V 4 bases and J 6 bases; bases outside gene matches: 4. CDR3 amino acids: CASSAGTSGANEQFF. The DNA of the CDR3 is TGTGCCAGCAGCGCCGGGACTAGCGGGGCCAATGAGCAGTTCTTC.

This chain links TRBV27 with TRBJ2-2, with 8 bases aligning to TRBD1. Trimming removed 1 base from V and 3 bases from J; junction bases left unmatched: 1. CDR3 length: 15 residues. Germline assignment: CDR1 MNHEY and CDR2 SMNVEV (reference sequence). The CDR3 DNA reads TGTGCCAGCAGTTTATACAGGGGGGACACCGGGGAGCTGTTTTTT. Amino acids: CASSLYRGDTGELFF.

This sequence joins TRBV6-2 or TRBV6-3 and TRBJ2-7, with TRBD1 as a possible D gene (5 bases). Germline V CDR1 and CDR2: MNHEY, SVGEGT. This CDR3 spans 14 amino acids. The V and J ends lost 2 bases and 2 bases respectively, with 10 bases between them. CDR3 sequence: CASSYGADTYEQYF. Written as DNA, the CDR3 is TGTGCCAGCAGTTACGGGGCCGACACCTACGAGCAGTACTTC.

This chain uses TRBV28 with TRBJ1-5; D is ambiguous. Deletions cut 3 bases from V and 6 bases from J, with 6 bases between. Germline V gene sequence: CDR1 MDHEN, CDR2 SYDVKM. This CDR3 comprises 12 residues. As DNA, the CDR3 is TGTGCCAGCAGTTTTGGGGTTCAGCCCCAGCATTTT. It yields the protein CASSFGVQPQHF. Complete variable domain (other parts from reference TRBV28 and TRBJ1-5): DVKVTQSSRYLVKRTGEKVFLECVQDMDHENMFWYRQDPGLGLRLIYFSYDVKMKEKGDIPEGYSVSREKKERFSLILESASTNQTSMYLCASSFGVQPQHFGDGTRLSIL.

The chain has TRBV5-1 and TRBJ2-1; 9 nucleotides agree with TRBD2. V trimming: 6 bases; J trimming: 6 bases; junction bases outside the gene matches: 7. Germline V lookup: CDR1 SGHRS, CDR2 YFSETQ. The CDR3 contains 14 residues. In DNA form, the CDR3 reads TGCGCCAGCATGCGGGAGGGGGCGTTCAATGAGCAGTTCTTC. Encoded protein: CASMREGAFNEQFF.